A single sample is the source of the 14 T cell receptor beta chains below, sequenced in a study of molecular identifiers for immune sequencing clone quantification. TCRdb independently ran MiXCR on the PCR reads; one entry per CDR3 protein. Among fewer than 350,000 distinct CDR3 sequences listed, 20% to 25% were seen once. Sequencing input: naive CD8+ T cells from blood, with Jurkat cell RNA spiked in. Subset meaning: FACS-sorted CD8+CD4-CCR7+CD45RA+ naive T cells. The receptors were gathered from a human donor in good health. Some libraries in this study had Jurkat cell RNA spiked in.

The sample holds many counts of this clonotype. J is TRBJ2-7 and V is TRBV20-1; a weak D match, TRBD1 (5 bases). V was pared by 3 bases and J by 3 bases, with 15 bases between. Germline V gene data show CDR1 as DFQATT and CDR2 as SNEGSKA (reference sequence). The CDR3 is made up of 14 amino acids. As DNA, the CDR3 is TGCAGTGCTAGCCCAGGGCCCTCCGACTACGAGCAGTACTTC. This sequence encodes CSASPGPSDYEQYF.

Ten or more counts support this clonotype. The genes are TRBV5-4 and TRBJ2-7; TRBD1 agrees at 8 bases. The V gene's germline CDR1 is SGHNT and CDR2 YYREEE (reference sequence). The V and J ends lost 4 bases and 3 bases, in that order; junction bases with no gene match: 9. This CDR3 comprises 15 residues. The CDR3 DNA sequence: TGTGCCAGCAGCCTACATCCAGGGGGCAGCTACGAGCAGTACTTC. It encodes CASSLHPGGSYEQYF. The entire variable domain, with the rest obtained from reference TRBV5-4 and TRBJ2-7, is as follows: ETGVTQSPTHLIKTRGQQVTLRCSSQSGHNTVSWYQQALGQGPQFIFQYYREEENGRGNFPPRFSGLQFPNYSSELNVNALELDDSALYLCASSLHPGGSYEQYFGPGTRLTVT.

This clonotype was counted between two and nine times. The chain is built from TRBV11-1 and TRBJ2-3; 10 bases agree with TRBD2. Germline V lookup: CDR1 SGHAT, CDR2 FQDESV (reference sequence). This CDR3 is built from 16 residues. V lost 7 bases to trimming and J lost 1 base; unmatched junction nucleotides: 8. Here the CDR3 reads CASTFGLAERTDTQYF. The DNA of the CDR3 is TGTGCCAGCACCTTCGGACTAGCGGAGCGCACAGATACGCAGTATTTT. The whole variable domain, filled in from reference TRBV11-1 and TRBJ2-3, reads EAEVAQSPRYKITEKSQAVAFWCDPISGHATLYWYRQILGQGPELLVQFQDESVVDDSQLPKDRFSAERLKGVDSTLKIQPAELGDSAMYLCASTFGLAERTDTQYFGPGTRLTVL.

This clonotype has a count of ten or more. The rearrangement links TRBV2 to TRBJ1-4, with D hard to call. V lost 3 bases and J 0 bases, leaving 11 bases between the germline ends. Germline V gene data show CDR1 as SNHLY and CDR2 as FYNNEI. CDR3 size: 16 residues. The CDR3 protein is CASSDRFGATNEKLFF. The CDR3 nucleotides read TGTGCCAGCAGTGACCGTTTCGGGGCAACTAATGAAAAACTGTTTTTT.

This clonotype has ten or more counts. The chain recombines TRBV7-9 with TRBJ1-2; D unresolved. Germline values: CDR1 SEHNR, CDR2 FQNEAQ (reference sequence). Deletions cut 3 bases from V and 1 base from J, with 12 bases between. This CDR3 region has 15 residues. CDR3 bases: TGTGCCAGCAGCTTGTTATTGGAAGTTAACTATGGCTACACCTTC. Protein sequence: CASSLLLEVNYGYTF.

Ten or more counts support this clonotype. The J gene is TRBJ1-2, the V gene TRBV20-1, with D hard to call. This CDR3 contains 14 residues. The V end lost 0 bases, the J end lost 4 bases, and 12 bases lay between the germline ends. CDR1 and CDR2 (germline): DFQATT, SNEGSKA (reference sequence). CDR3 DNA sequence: TGCAGTGCTAGAGATAATTTGTTCAGCTATGGCTACACCTTC. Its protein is CSARDNLFSYGYTF.

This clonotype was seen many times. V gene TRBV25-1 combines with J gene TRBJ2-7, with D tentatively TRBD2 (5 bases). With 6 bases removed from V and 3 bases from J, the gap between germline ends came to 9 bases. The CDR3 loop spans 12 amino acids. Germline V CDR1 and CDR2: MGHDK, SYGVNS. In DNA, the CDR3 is TGTGCCAGCAGACTAGGCGACTACGAGCAGTACTTC. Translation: CASRLGDYEQYF.

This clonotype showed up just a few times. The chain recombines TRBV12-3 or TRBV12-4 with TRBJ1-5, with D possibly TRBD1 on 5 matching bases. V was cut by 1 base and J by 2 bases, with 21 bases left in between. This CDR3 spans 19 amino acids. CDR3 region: CASSLGDIYRDAGNQPQHF. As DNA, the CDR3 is TGTGCCAGCAGTTTAGGTGATATTTATCGGGACGCAGGCAATCAGCCCCAGCATTTT.

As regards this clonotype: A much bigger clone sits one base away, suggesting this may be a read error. CDR3 bases: TGTGCCAGCAGAGACTCCTGTAATTCACCCCTCCACTTT. Translating gives CASRDSCNSPLHF. The rearrangement uses TRBV6-5 and TRBJ1-6, with D uncertain. Germline V CDR1 and CDR2: MNHEY, SVGAGI. The CDR3 contains 13 residues.

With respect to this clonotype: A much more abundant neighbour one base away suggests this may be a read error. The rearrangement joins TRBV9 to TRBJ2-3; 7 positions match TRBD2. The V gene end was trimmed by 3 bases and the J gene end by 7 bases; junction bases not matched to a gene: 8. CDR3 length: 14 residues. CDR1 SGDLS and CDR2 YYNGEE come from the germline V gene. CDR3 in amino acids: CASSGERDENTQYF. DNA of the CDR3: TGTGCCAGCAGCGGGGAGCGGGACGAGAATACGCAGTATTTT.

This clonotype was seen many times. This CDR3 reads CASSSRTGPEEQYF. CDR3 DNA sequence: TGTGCCAGCAGTTCGCGGACAGGGCCCGAAGAGCAGTACTTC. The chain couples TRBV6-5 to TRBJ2-7; 8 bases are a match to TRBD1. After removal of 4 bases from V and 7 bases from J, the junction contained 9 bases not matched to a gene. The CDR3 length is 14 residues. Germline V lookup: CDR1 MNHEY, CDR2 SVGAGI.

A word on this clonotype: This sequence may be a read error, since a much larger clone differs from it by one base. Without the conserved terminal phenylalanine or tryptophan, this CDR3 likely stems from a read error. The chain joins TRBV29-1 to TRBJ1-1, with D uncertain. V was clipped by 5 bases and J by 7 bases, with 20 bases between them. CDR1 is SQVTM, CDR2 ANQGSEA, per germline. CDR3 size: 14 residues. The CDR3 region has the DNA TGCAGCGTTTCTAGTCCCGGGAGGTTCGATGAAGCTTTCTTA. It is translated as CSVSSPGRFDEAFL.

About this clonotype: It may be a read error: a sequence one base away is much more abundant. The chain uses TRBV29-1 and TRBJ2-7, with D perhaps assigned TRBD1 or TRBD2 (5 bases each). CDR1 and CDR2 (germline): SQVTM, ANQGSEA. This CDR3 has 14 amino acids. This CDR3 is CSVDLGTSDYGQYF. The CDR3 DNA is TGCAGCGTTGATTTGGGGACGTCCGACTACGGGCAGTACTTC.

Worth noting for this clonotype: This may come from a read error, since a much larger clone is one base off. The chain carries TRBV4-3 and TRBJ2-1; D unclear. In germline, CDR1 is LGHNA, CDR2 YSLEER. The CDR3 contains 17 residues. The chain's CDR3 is CASSQDPRSNSYNGQFF. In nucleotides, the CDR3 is TGCGCCAGCAGCCAAGATCCGCGGTCGAACTCCTACAATGGGCAGTTCTTC.